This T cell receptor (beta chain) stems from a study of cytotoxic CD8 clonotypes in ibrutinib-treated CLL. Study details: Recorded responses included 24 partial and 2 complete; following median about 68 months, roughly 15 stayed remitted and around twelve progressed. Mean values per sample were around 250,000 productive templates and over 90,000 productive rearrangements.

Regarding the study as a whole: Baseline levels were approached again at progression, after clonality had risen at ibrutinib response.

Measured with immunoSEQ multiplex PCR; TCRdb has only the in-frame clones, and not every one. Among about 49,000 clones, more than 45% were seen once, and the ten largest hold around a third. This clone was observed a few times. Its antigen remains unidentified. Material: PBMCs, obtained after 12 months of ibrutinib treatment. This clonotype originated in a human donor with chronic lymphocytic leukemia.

The DNA for the CDR3 is TGTGCCAGCAGCCCGAACCCTAACTACGAGCAGTACTTC. Its protein is CASSPNPNYEQYF. The chain is built from TRBV7-2 and TRBJ2-7; D remains ambiguous. V was cut by 5 bases and J by 3 bases, with 11 bases left in between. Germline CDR1 and CDR2: SGHTA and FQGNSA. The CDR3 loop spans 13 amino acids.